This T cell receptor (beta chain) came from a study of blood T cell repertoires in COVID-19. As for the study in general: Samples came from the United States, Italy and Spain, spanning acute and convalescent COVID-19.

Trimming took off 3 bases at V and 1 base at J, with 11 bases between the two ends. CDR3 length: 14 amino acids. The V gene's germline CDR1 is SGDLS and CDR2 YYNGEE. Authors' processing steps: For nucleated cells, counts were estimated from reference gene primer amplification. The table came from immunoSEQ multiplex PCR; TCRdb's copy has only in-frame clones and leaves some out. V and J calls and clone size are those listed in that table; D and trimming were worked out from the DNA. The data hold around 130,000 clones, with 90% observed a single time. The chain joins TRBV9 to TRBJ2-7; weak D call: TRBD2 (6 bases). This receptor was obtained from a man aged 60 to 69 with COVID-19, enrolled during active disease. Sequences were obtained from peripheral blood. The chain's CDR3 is CASSAGLHSYEQYF. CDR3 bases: TGTGCCAGCAGCGCGGGACTTCATTCCTACGAGCAGTACTTC.